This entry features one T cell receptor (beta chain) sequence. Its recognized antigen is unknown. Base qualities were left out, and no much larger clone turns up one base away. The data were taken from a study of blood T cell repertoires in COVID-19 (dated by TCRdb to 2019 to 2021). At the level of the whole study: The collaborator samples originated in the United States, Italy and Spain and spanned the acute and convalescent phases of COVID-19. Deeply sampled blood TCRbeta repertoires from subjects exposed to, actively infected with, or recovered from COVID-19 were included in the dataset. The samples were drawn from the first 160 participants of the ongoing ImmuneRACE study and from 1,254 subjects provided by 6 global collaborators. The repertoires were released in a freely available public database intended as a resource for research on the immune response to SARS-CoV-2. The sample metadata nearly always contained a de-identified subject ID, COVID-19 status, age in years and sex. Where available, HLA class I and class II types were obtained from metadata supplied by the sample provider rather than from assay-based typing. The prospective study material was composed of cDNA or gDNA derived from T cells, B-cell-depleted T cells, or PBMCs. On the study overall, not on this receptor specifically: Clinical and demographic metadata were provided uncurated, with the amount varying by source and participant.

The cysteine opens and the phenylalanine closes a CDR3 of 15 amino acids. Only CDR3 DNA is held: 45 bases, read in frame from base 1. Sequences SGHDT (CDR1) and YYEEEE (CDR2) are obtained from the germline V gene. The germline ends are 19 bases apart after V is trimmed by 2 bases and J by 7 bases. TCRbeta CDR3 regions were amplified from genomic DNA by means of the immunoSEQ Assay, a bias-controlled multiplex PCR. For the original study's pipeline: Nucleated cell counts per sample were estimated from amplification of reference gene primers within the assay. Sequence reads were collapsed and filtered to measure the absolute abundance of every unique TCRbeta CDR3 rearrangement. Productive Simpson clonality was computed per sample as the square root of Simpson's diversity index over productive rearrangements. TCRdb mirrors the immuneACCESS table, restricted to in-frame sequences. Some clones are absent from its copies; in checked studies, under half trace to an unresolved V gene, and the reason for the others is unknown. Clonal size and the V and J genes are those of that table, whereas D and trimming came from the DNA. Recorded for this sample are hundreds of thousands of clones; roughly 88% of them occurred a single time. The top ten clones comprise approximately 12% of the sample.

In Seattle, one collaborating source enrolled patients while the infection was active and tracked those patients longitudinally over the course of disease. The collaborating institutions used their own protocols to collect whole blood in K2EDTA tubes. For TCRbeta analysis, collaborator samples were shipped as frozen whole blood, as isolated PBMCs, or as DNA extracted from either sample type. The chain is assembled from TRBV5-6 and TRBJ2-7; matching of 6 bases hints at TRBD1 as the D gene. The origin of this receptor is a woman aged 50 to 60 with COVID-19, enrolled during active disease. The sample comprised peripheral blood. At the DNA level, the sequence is TGTGCCAGCAGCTTATTCCACAGGGCCAGTTGGGAGCAGTACTTC. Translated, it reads CASSLFHRASWEQYF.